Only one count was recorded for the clone carrying this TCR beta chain. These data belong to a study of brain T cells in children with intractable seizures. The V end lost 5 bases, the J end lost 3 bases, and 16 bases lay between the germline ends. The germline gives CDR1 MDHEN, CDR2 SYDVKM. CDR3 size: 16 residues. Profiling relied on immunoSEQ multiplex PCR, and the TCRdb table lists in-frame clones only, not all of them. The sample holds roughly 120,000 clones, 90% to 95% seen once. This clonotype was obtained from a boy under two years old with hemimegalencephaly and intractable seizures. The sequencing here drew on peripheral blood, taken at surgery. The chain joins TRBV28 to TRBJ1-4, with D tentatively TRBD1 (5 bases). CDR3 loop: CASSLPGRQPNEKLFF. The DNA for the CDR3 is TGTGCCAGCAGTCTACCTGGCCGACAGCCTAATGAAAAACTGTTTTTT.